This TCR beta chain was observed in a study of CD8+CD57+ T cells in acquired aplastic anemia. Study context: Isolated CD4+ and CD8+ cells, once sorted, yielded DNA averaging about 3 ug. Study conclusions and caveats: No significant difference in CD8+ Simpson's diversity was found between patients and controls.

Patients chosen for sequencing had CD8+CD57+ cells that had expanded, as shown by flow cytometry. According to the study, genomic DNA was the template for TCR beta VDJ and CDR3 profiling. Each CDR3 protein gets one entry after TCRdb re-called the reads with MiXCR. Among around 200,000 distinct CDR3 sequences listed, about half were seen once. This clonotype was seen many times. Its specificity is not known. Input material: sorted CD4+, CD8+, or CD8+CD57+ T cells (not recorded which) from PBMCs. This receptor was taken from a human donor with aplastic anemia.

CDR3 sequence reads: CASSLFDTVLSTDTQYF. The CDR3 DNA follows: TGTGCCAGCAGCTTATTCGACACCGTACTTAGCACAGATACGCAGTATTTT. The genes are TRBV7-6 and TRBJ2-3; D call uncertain. This CDR3 spans 17 amino acids. CDR1 and CDR2 (germline): SGHVS, FNYEAQ. The ends were cut back, 2 bases at V and 0 bases at J, with 15 bases in the middle.